The 30 T cell receptor beta chains below come from one sample, sequenced in a study of post-analysis software for immune sequencing data. Study-level findings and limits: Five or six TRBV segments appeared more often in patients than in controls, and TRBV5-6, TRBV5-1 and TRBV20-1 were among these.

Incorporated into the TCR beta cDNA libraries were unique molecular identifiers, which served to reduce PCR and sequencing biases. TCRdb fed the PCR reads into MiXCR, producing one record per CDR3 protein. The table has fewer than 850,000 distinct CDR3 sequences, 40% to 55% seen once. Which antigens these TCRs recognize remains unknown. Sequencing was carried out using blood. Receptors were obtained from a girl aged 5 to 17 with multiple sclerosis.

This clonotype has just a few counts. This sequence joins TRBV7-9 and TRBJ2-5; a possible D gene is TRBD2 (5 bases). The CDR3 has 16 residues. Germline V gene sequence: CDR1 SEHNR, CDR2 FQNEAQ (reference sequence). Trimming left V 7 bases short and J 3 bases short, with 21 bases between. CDR3 sequence reads: CASTLFGGSKEETQYF. CDR3 coding DNA: TGTGCCAGCACCCTCTTTGGCGGGTCGAAGGAAGAGACCCAGTACTTC.

This clonotype was counted a few times. One end of the junction varies from germline; a read error may be responsible. This chain joins TRBV4-1 and TRBJ2-7; D gene uncertain. In germline, CDR1 is MGHRA, CDR2 YSYEKL. This CDR3 comprises 15 residues. The CDR3 DNA sequence: TGCGCCGGCAGCCAAGATGGTATGGGATCCTACGAGCAGTACTTC. Encoded protein: CAGSQDGMGSYEQYF.

This clonotype came up a few times. The chain has TRBV6-1 and TRBJ2-7, with unresolved D. CDR1 is MNHNS, CDR2 SASEGT, per germline. V lost 1 base and J lost 3, with 7 bases in between. This CDR3 region has 13 residues. The CDR3 protein is CASSEDSIYEQYF. Here the CDR3 DNA reads TGTGCCAGCAGTGAAGACAGTATCTACGAGCAGTACTTC.

This clonotype was seen a handful of times. This chain uses TRBV20-1 with TRBJ2-7, with TRBD2 matching 13 bases. Germline CDR1 is DFQATT and CDR2 is SNEGSKA (reference sequence). CDR3 length: 17 amino acids. The J segment lost 5 bases and the V segment lost 7 bases, leaving 17 bases of the junction unmatched. CDR3 amino acids: CSVKGGLAGEGADEQYF. The CDR3 DNA reads as TGCAGTGTGAAAGGAGGACTAGCGGGAGAAGGGGCCGACGAGCAGTACTTC.

The V call is TRBV6-2 or TRBV6-3, the J call TRBJ2-3; D possibly uses TRBD1 or TRBD2 (5 bases each). Deletions cut 3 bases from V and 6 bases from J, with 13 bases between. CDR3 length equals 14 residues. Germline V gene data show CDR1 as MNHEY and CDR2 as SVGEGT. CDR3 coding DNA: TGTGCCAGCAGTTATCTCGCTGAGGGGGATACGCAGTATTTT. Translation: CASSYLAEGDTQYF.

This rearrangement joins TRBV29-1 to TRBJ2-3; no clear D gene. The CDR3 is 12 amino acids. V lost 4 bases and J 6 bases, leaving 11 bases between the germline ends. From germline, CDR1 is SQVTM and CDR2 ANQGSEA. CDR3 sequence: CSVVSSWDTQYF. CDR3 sequence (DNA): TGCAGCGTTGTTTCATCCTGGGATACGCAGTATTTT.

The CDR3 protein is CAISERQPKVNEQFF. The CDR3 region has the DNA TGTGCCATCAGTGAACGACAGCCCAAAGTCAATGAGCAGTTCTTC. The rearrangement links TRBV10-3 to TRBJ2-1; the D gene is possibly TRBD1 (5 bases). The CDR3 consists of 15 residues. Deletions cut 3 bases from V and 6 bases from J, with 15 bases between. The V gene's germline CDR1 is ENHRY and CDR2 SYGVKD.

This chain uses TRBV28 with TRBJ2-3, with TRBD2 matching over 7 bases. Looked up from germline, CDR1 is MDHEN and CDR2 is SYDVKM. V lost 5 bases, J lost 6 bases, and 11 bases stayed unmatched. This CDR3 has 15 residues. CDR3 in DNA: TGTGCCAGCAGTCCCCGGACGCGGGGGTTCGATACGCAGTATTTT. It yields the protein CASSPRTRGFDTQYF.

In this sample, this clonotype turned up a few times. The V gene is TRBV6-2 or TRBV6-3, the J gene TRBJ2-3, with 7 bases matching TRBD2. This CDR3 spans 15 amino acids. Germline V lookup: CDR1 MNHEY, CDR2 SVGEGT. The J segment lost 6 bases and the V segment lost 7 bases, leaving 13 bases of the junction unmatched. Here the CDR3 DNA reads TGTGCCAGCACCCCTCCGCGGGAGCACGTGGATACGCAGTATTTT. Protein: CASTPPREHVDTQYF.

This chain connects TRBV15 to TRBJ1-5, with D tentatively TRBD1 (5 bases). The germline V and J ends were trimmed by 5 bases and 7 bases, with 18 bases remaining between them. CDR3 length: 15 residues. Germline V gene sequence: CDR1 LNHNV, CDR2 YYDKDF (reference sequence). In DNA form, the CDR3 reads TGTGCCACCAGCGCGGCAAAGGGGCTAGAGCAGCCCCAGCATTTT. Protein sequence: CATSAAKGLEQPQHF. Based on the CDR3 plus reference TRBV15 and TRBJ1-5, the full variable domain is DAMVIQNPRYQVTQFGKPVTLSCSQTLNHNVMYWYQQKSSQAPKLLFHYYDKDFNNEADTPDNFQSRRPNTSFCFLDIRSPGLGDTAMYLCATSAAKGLEQPQHFGDGTRLSIL.

The chain recombines TRBV30 with TRBJ2-1, with TRBD2 matching 9 bases. Looked up from germline, CDR1 is GTSNPN and CDR2 is SVGIG (reference sequence). J gave up 7 bases and V 1 base, and 2 bases lay outside the gene matches. This CDR3 has 13 amino acids. This chain's CDR3 is CAWSGLAGNEQFF. DNA of the CDR3: TGTGCCTGGAGTGGGCTAGCGGGAAATGAGCAGTTCTTC.

This clonotype appeared a single time. This chain joins TRBV7-2 and TRBJ2-3; D is uncertain. CDR3 length: 15 residues. Trimming stripped 1 base from V and 2 bases from J, with 10 bases between. Looked up from germline, CDR1 is SGHTA and CDR2 is FQGNSA. The DNA for the CDR3 is TGTGCCAGCAGCTTAGGGGTAGGAGTCACAGATACGCAGTATTTT. This sequence encodes CASSLGVGVTDTQYF.

This clonotype was found a few times. J is TRBJ1-2 and V is TRBV20-1; no clear D gene. Germline values: CDR1 DFQATT, CDR2 SNEGSKA (reference sequence). Trimming removed 4 bases at V and 3 bases at J, with 15 bases between. The CDR3 spans 14 residues. CDR3 residues: CSATGQGRDYGYTF. CDR3 sequence (DNA): TGCAGTGCTACGGGCCAAGGGAGGGACTATGGCTACACCTTC.

This clonotype was counted only a few times. V is TRBV27 and J is TRBJ1-2; D possibly corresponds to TRBD1 (6 bases). The CDR3 covers 15 residues. The V end was cut by 0 bases, the J end by 8 bases, with 16 bases between. CDR1 is MNHEY and CDR2 is SMNVEV in the germline V gene (reference sequence). CDR3 protein: CASSLSNARGHGYTF. CDR3 in DNA: TGTGCCAGCAGTTTATCAAACGCCCGGGGGCACGGCTACACCTTC.

This chain connects TRBV7-8 to TRBJ2-5; tentatively, D is TRBD1 (6 bases). V gave up 6 bases and J gave up 1 base, with 24 bases separating them. CDR3 length: 18 amino acids. The germline V gene has CDR1 SGHVS and CDR2 FQNEAQ. The CDR3 sequence is CASRLLEAGARAQETQYF. As DNA, the CDR3 is TGTGCCAGCAGGTTGCTGGAGGCAGGGGCCCGAGCCCAAGAGACCCAGTACTTC.

For the CDR3, the DNA is TGCGCCAGCAGCTTGGTGTCTAGCGGGAGTGGTTATACGCAGTATTTT. This encodes CASSLVSSGSGYTQYF. The chain couples TRBV5-1 to TRBJ2-3; 10 bases match TRBD2. Germline CDR1 reads SGHRS; CDR2 reads YFSETQ. V shed 0 bases and J 7 bases; nucleotides not matched to a gene: 8. The CDR3 sequence is 16 residues long.

As DNA, the CDR3 is TGTGCCAGCAGCTTGGGCAAGGGGAAAGAGCAGTACTTC. Its protein is CASSLGKGKEQYF. V usage is TRBV13 and J usage is TRBJ2-4, with D perhaps matching TRBD1 (5 bases). Germline CDR1 PRHDT, CDR2 FYEKMQ (reference sequence). V lost 3 bases to trimming and J lost 13 bases, with 16 bases between them. CDR3 length: 13 residues.

Only a few counts were recorded for this clonotype. The chain recombines TRBV5-5 with TRBJ1-2; TRBD1 agrees at 10 bases. The CDR3 covers 16 residues. The germline V gene encodes CDR1 SGHKS and CDR2 YYEKEE (reference sequence). Trimming removed 4 bases from V and 6 bases from J; junction bases left unmatched: 12. Here the CDR3 reads CASSNPGTGDWHGYTF. CDR3 nucleotides: TGTGCCAGCAGCAACCCTGGGACAGGGGATTGGCATGGCTACACCTTC.

The rearrangement joins TRBV15 to TRBJ2-1, with 8 bases that match TRBD2. The CDR3 consists of 16 residues. Germline lookup yields CDR1 LNHNV and CDR2 YYDKDF (reference sequence). V was clipped by 7 bases and J by 6 bases; unmatched bases: 14. The CDR3 DNA is TGTGCCACCATGGGCCCAGCAGCGGGAGTACCCAATGAGCAGTTCTTC. As protein: CATMGPAAGVPNEQFF.

The chain links TRBV6-2 or TRBV6-3 to TRBJ2-1, with a weak D call TRBD2 (6 bases). The V and J ends lost 6 bases and 9 bases respectively, with 15 bases between them. This CDR3 contains 13 residues. Per germline, CDR1 MNHEY and CDR2 SVGEGT. The CDR3 DNA reads TGTGCCAGCAGCCCCCGACTAGGCCGTGAGCAGTTCTTC. It translates to CASSPRLGREQFF.

The chain employs TRBV5-1 and TRBJ2-5; possible D gene TRBD2, 5 bases. The V end lost 0 bases, the J end lost 2 bases, and 11 bases lay between the germline ends. Germline loops: CDR1 SGHRS, CDR2 YFSETQ. The CDR3 is made up of 15 amino acids. The CDR3 region is CASSLALAQQETQYF. DNA of the CDR3: TGCGCCAGCAGCTTGGCCCTAGCCCAGCAAGAGACCCAGTACTTC.

This sequence joins TRBV9 and TRBJ2-1; TRBD2 aligns across 8 bases. V trimming: 4 bases; J trimming: 2 bases; junction bases outside the gene matches: 5. CDR3 size: 15 residues. Germline loops: CDR1 SGDLS, CDR2 YYNGEE. In DNA form, the CDR3 reads TGTGCCAGCAGCCCGGGACTAGTTCCCTACAATGAGCAGTTCTTC. This gives the protein CASSPGLVPYNEQFF.

This clonotype has just a few counts. CDR3 DNA: TGCGCCAGCAGCCAAGATCGAAACAGGGGCTATAATTCACCCCTCCACTTT. Translating it yields CASSQDRNRGYNSPLHF. This chain connects TRBV4-3 to TRBJ1-6, with 7 bases lining up with TRBD1. Unmatched junction bases numbered 5, after V lost 0 bases and J lost 3 bases. Germline CDR1 LGHNA, CDR2 YSLEER. The CDR3 covers 17 residues.

The CDR3 region is CATYRGPETLHSYEQYF. CDR3 nucleotide sequence: TGTGCCACATACAGGGGGCCCGAAACACTTCACTCCTACGAGCAGTACTTC. The chain recombines TRBV10-3 with TRBJ2-7; 9 nucleotides agree with TRBD1. The CDR3 covers 17 residues. The ends lost 10 bases at V and 0 bases at J; junction bases unmatched: 16. Germline V gene data show CDR1 as ENHRY and CDR2 as SYGVKD.

The chain uses TRBV21-1 and TRBJ2-5; the table gives TRBD2 as D, unverified against the DNA. TRBV21-1 is annotated as a pseudogene. The CDR3 totals 16 residues. The DNA of the CDR3 is TGTGCCAGACCATTCCCTCAGAGGTTGTGGCAAGAGACCCAGTACTTC. Protein: CARPFPQRLWQETQYF.

DNA for the CDR3: TGCGCCAGCCGACGAACCCCTGCTGTCCTGGATACGCAGTATTTT. It specifies CASRRTPAVLDTQYF. The J gene is TRBJ2-3, the V gene TRBV5-1; no clear D gene. V was cut by 7 bases and J by 6 bases, with 21 bases left in between. The CDR3 spans 15 residues. Germline loops: CDR1 SGHRS, CDR2 YFSETQ.

This clonotype was seen a handful of times. The chain couples TRBV30 to TRBJ2-7; D unresolved. The CDR3 extends over 13 amino acids. V shed 4 bases and J shed 0 bases, with 10 bases lying between them. CDR1 is GTSNPN and CDR2 is SVGIG in the germline V gene (reference sequence). The CDR3 DNA is TGTGCCTGGACCCTAGAAGGCTCCTACGAGCAGTACTTC. Encoded protein: CAWTLEGSYEQYF.

V usage is TRBV27 and J usage is TRBJ2-1, with D possibly being TRBD1 or TRBD2 (7 bases each). This CDR3 has 15 residues. CDR1 is MNHEY, CDR2 SMNVEV, per germline (reference sequence). V was clipped by 4 bases and J by 6 bases, with 16 bases between them. In nucleotides, the CDR3 is TGTGCCAGCAGTTCAGGGGGGGGACCGACCAATGAGCAGTTCTTC. Translated: CASSSGGGPTNEQFF.

J is TRBJ2-2 and V is TRBV29-1, with D possibly TRBD1 on 6 matching bases. This CDR3 has 16 residues. From germline, CDR1 is SQVTM and CDR2 ANQGSEA. Trimming cost V 7 bases and J 0 bases, with 18 bases left between them. In nucleotides, the CDR3 is TGCAGCGCAAGACAGGATTCCCCCGCGAACACCGGGGAGCTGTTTTTT. Its translation is CSARQDSPANTGELFF.

V and J are TRBV30 and TRBJ1-2; TRBD1 aligns across 7 bases. The CDR3 sequence is 15 residues long. Unmatched junction bases numbered 13, after V lost 5 bases and J lost 4 bases. Germline CDR1 is GTSNPN and CDR2 is SVGIG (reference sequence). CDR3 amino acids: CAWDHEDRPVYGYTF. The DNA of the CDR3 is TGTGCCTGGGATCACGAGGACAGGCCTGTCTATGGCTACACCTTC.